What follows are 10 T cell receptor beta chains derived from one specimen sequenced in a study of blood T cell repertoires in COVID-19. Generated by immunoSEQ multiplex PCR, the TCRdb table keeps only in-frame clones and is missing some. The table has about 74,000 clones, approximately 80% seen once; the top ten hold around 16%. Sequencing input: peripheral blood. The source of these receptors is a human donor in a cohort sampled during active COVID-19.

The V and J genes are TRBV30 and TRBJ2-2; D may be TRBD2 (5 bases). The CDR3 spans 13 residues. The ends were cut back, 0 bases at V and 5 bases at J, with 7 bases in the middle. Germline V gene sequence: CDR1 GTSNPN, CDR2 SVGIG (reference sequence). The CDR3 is CAWSVRRTGELFF. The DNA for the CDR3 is TGTGCCTGGAGTGTACGGAGGACCGGGGAGCTGTTTTTT.

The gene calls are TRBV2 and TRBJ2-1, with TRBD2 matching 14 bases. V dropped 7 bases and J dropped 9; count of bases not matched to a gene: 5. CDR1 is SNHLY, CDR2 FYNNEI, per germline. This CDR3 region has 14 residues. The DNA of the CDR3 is TGTGCCAGCATGGGGACTAGCGGGAGAGGTGAGCAGTTCTTC. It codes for CASMGTSGRGEQFF.

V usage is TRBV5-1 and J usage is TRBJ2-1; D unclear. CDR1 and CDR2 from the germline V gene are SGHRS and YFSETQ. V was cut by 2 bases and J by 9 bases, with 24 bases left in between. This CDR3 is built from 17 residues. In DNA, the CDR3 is TGCGCCAGCAGCTTCGACCCCTTCGGGTCACACGAACCTGAGCAGTTCTTC. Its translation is CASSFDPFGSHEPEQFF.

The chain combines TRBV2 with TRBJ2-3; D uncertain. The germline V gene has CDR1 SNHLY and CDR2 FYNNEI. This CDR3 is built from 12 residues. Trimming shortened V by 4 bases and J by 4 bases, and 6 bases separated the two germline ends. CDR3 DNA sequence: TGTGCCAGCAGTGGATTAGCAGATACGCAGTATTTT. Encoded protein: CASSGLADTQYF. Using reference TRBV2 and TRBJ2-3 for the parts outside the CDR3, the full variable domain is EPEVTQTPSHQVTQMGQEVILRCVPISNHLYFYWYRQILGQKVEFLVSFYNNEISEKSEIFDDQFSVERPDGSNFTLKIRSTKLEDSAMYFCASSGLADTQYFGPGTRLTVL.

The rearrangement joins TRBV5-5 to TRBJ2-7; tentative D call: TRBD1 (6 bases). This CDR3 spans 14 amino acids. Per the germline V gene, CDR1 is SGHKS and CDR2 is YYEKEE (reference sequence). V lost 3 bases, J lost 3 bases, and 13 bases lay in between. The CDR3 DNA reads TGTGCCAGCAGCTGGGGACACAATGGCTACGAGCAGTACTTC. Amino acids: CASSWGHNGYEQYF. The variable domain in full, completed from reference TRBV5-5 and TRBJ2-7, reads DAGVTQSPTHLIKTRGQQVTLRCSPISGHKSVSWYQQVLGQGPQFIFQYYEKEERGRGNFPDRFSARQFPNYSSELNVNALLLGDSALYLCASSWGHNGYEQYFGPGTRLTVT.

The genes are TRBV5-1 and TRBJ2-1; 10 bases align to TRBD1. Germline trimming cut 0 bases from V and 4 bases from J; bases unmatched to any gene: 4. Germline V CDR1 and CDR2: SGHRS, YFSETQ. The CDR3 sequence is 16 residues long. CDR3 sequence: CASSLGWDRGYNEQFF. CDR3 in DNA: TGCGCCAGCAGCTTGGGATGGGACAGGGGTTACAATGAGCAGTTCTTC.

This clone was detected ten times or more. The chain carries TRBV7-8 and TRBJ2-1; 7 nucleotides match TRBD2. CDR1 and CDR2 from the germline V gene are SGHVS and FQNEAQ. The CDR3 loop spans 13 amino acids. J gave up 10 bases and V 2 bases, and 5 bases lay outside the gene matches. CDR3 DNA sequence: TGTGCCAGCAGCTTATCGGCCGGGGGGGAGCAGTTCTTC. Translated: CASSLSAGGEQFF.

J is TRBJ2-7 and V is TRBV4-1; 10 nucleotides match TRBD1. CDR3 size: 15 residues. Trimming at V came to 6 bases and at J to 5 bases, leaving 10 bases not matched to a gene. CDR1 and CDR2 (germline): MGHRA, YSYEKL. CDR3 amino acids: CASRPQTGGLDEQYF. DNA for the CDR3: TGCGCCAGCAGACCCCAGACAGGGGGCCTGGACGAGCAGTACTTC.

The CDR3 DNA follows: TGTGCCAGCAGCCGAAGAGGGGGACAGGGGGGAGGTAACTATGGCTACACCTTC. Residues: CASSRRGGQGGGNYGYTF. The chain has TRBV3-1 (or the pseudogene TRBV3-2) and TRBJ1-2; 11 bases align to TRBD1. Germline V gene lookup returns CDR1 LGHDT and CDR2 YNNKEL (reference sequence). CDR3 size: 18 residues. V trimming: 4 bases; J trimming: 1 base; junction bases outside the gene matches: 11.

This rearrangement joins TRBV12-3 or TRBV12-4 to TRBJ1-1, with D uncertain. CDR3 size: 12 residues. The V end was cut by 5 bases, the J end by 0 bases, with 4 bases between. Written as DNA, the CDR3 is TGTGCCAGCAGTCAGATGAACACTGAAGCTTTCTTT. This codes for CASSQMNTEAFF.